What follows are 30 T cell receptor beta chains derived from one specimen sequenced in a study of blood T cells in healthy people across ages. Primers used in a second PCR of about 7 to 12 cycles were a sample-barcoded 5' primer and a J-beta primer mix. MiXCR, run by TCRdb on the 5' RACE reads, gives a single entry per CDR3 protein. This sample has fewer than 650,000 distinct CDR3 sequences, with about 26% found just once. These data were also filed under a second study, of T cells of mothers and their children.

Material: blood. The receptor source for this set is a boy younger than 10 in good health.

The chain links TRBV9 to TRBJ2-5, with 9 bases aligning to TRBD1. CDR1 is SGDLS and CDR2 is YYNGEE in the germline V gene. After removal of 0 bases from V and 2 bases from J, the junction contained 5 bases not matched to a gene. This CDR3 is 16 amino acids long. Here the CDR3 reads CASSVGGTGRQETQYF. DNA for the CDR3: TGTGCCAGCAGCGTAGGTGGGACAGGGAGGCAAGAGACCCAGTACTTC.

This clonotype was detected a few times. CDR3 sequence reads: CASSSGLLNEKLFF. CDR3 sequence (DNA): TGTGCCAGCAGTTCGGGACTGCTTAATGAAAAACTGTTTTTT. The rearrangement joins TRBV27 to TRBJ1-4; TRBD1 might be the D (5 bases). This CDR3 is 14 amino acids long. The V gene's germline CDR1 is MNHEY and CDR2 SMNVEV (reference sequence). V was trimmed by 4 bases and J by 4 bases, leaving 10 bases between them.

The V and J genes are TRBV30 and TRBJ2-2, with D perhaps TRBD2 (7 bases). The germline V gene encodes CDR1 GTSNPN and CDR2 SVGIG (reference sequence). Trimming shortened V by 8 bases and J by 5 bases, and 15 bases separated the two germline ends. The CDR3 runs 13 residues. The CDR3 reads CAHTEGGTGELFF. CDR3 bases: TGTGCCCACACCGAGGGGGGGACCGGGGAGCTGTTTTTT.

The V gene is TRBV7-9, the J gene TRBJ1-4, with D perhaps matching TRBD1 (6 bases). This CDR3 is built from 15 residues. The germline V and J ends were trimmed by 0 bases and 4 bases, with 9 bases remaining between them. Per germline, CDR1 SEHNR and CDR2 FQNEAQ (reference sequence). The CDR3 here is CASSLAGQSNEKLFF. CDR3 nucleotide sequence: TGTGCCAGCAGCTTAGCCGGACAGAGTAATGAAAAACTGTTTTTT.

This clonotype was counted between two and nine times. The rearrangement links TRBV12-3 or TRBV12-4 to TRBJ2-5, with D possibly TRBD2 on 7 matching bases. Deletions cut 6 bases from V and 7 bases from J, with 12 bases between. The CDR3 consists of 12 residues. In nucleotides, the CDR3 is TGTGCCAGCAGGTGGGAGGGGGGGACCCAGTACTTC. Protein product: CASRWEGGTQYF.

This chain joins TRBV27 and TRBJ2-5, with TRBD1 matching over 9 bases. V lost 6 bases to trimming and J lost 5 bases; unmatched junction nucleotides: 10. The CDR3 length is 15 residues. CDR1 MNHEY and CDR2 SMNVEV come from the germline V gene (reference sequence). The CDR3 loop reads CASRDRDRDWETQYF. CDR3 DNA sequence: TGTGCCAGCAGAGACCGGGACAGGGATTGGGAGACCCAGTACTTC.

J is TRBJ2-6 and V is TRBV20-1; 7 bases agree with TRBD1. The CDR3 contains 18 residues. CDR1 and CDR2 from the germline V gene are DFQATT and SNEGSKA (reference sequence). Trimming removed 6 bases from V and 0 bases from J; junction bases left unmatched: 14. The CDR3 is CSAEAPDRSRSGANVLTF. Here the CDR3 DNA reads TGCAGTGCGGAGGCCCCGGACAGGTCTCGCTCTGGGGCCAACGTCCTGACTTTC.

This clonotype was counted between two and nine times. The chain is built from TRBV4-1 and TRBJ1-2; 8 bases map to TRBD1. The CDR3 has 16 residues. From germline, CDR1 is MGHRA and CDR2 YSYEKL. V was pared by 0 bases and J by 6 bases, with 9 bases of the junction left unmatched. CDR3 in DNA: TGCGCCAGCAGCCAAGAAGTAGTGACAGGGGTGGATGGCTACACCTTC. This encodes CASSQEVVTGVDGYTF.

This sequence joins TRBV19 and TRBJ2-1; possibly TRBD2 for D (6 bases). The V and J ends lost 6 bases and 12 bases respectively, with 9 bases between them. The length of the CDR3 is 10 residues. Germline V gene sequence: CDR1 LNHDA, CDR2 SQIVND (reference sequence). DNA for the CDR3: TGTGCCAGTAGCGCCGGGAGGCAGTTCTTC. The encoded protein is CASSAGRQFF.

This clonotype showed up just a few times. The chain employs TRBV15 and TRBJ1-2; no clear D gene. The length of the CDR3 is 14 residues. Trimming took off 0 bases at V and 8 bases at J, with 13 bases between the two ends. Germline V gene sequence: CDR1 LNHNV, CDR2 YYDKDF (reference sequence). Here the CDR3 reads CATSRDRGVRGYTF. In DNA, the CDR3 is TGTGCCACCAGCAGAGATCGGGGAGTGAGGGGCTACACCTTC.

Turning to this clonotype: The junction departs from the called germline gene at one end, perhaps through a read error. This chain uses TRBV7-9 with TRBJ2-3, with D perhaps matching TRBD2 (5 bases). This CDR3 region has 14 residues. Looked up from germline, CDR1 is SEHNR and CDR2 is FQNEAQ (reference sequence). The CDR3 coding sequence is TGTACCAGCAGCTTCCGGACTAGCACAGATACGCAGTATTTT. This gives the protein CTSSFRTSTDTQYF.

The rearrangement links TRBV20-1 to TRBJ2-5; maybe TRBD1 (6 bases). The V gene's germline CDR1 is DFQATT and CDR2 SNEGSKA (reference sequence). The CDR3 runs to 15 residues. V shed 3 bases and J shed 4 bases, with 18 bases lying between them. Written as DNA, the CDR3 is TGCAGTGCTAGGGGGGCACTTACCGCGGCAGAGACCCAGTACTTC. Translated: CSARGALTAAETQYF.

This clonotype was counted a few times. J is TRBJ2-7 and V is TRBV4-1; TRBD2 aligns across 10 bases. Germline assignment: CDR1 MGHRA and CDR2 YSYEKL. J was trimmed by 4 bases and V by 4 bases; bases with no gene match: 7. This CDR3 is built from 15 residues. CDR3 region: CASSPRLAGFYEQYF. The DNA for the CDR3 is TGCGCCAGCAGCCCACGACTAGCGGGTTTTTACGAGCAGTACTTC.

The genes are TRBV11-2 and TRBJ2-4; D gene ambiguous. This CDR3 region has 16 residues. V was shortened by 5 bases and J by 2 bases, with 16 bases between the two germline ends. Per the germline V gene, CDR1 is SGHAT and CDR2 is FQNNGV. CDR3 coding DNA: TGTGCCAGCAGCCCTTACGCAGGTACTACCAAAAACATTCAGTACTTC. It translates to CASSPYAGTTKNIQYF.

This chain uses TRBV28 with TRBJ1-1; unclear D gene. Trimming pared 5 bases from V and 2 bases from J, leaving 6 bases between. The length of the CDR3 is 12 residues. Germline CDR1 and CDR2: MDHEN and SYDVKM. The CDR3 here is CASSPPNTEAFF. The CDR3 DNA reads TGTGCCAGCAGTCCTCCTAACACTGAAGCTTTCTTT.

In its sample, this clonotype was seen a few times. A junction end diverges from the germline sequence, so it may reflect a read error. V usage is TRBV20-1 and J usage is TRBJ2-2; D not resolved. The CDR3 spans 12 residues. Germline loops: CDR1 DFQATT, CDR2 SNEGSKA (reference sequence). This CDR3 reads CSARDLTGELFF. DNA of the CDR3: TGCAGCGCTAGAGACCTCACCGGGGAGCTGTTTTTT.

In its sample, this clonotype was seen a few times. The V and J genes are TRBV6-2 or TRBV6-3 and TRBJ1-2; 10 bases agree with TRBD1. Germline loops: CDR1 MNHEY, CDR2 SVGEGT. This CDR3 has 16 amino acids. The V gene end was trimmed by 5 bases and the J gene end by 0 bases; junction bases not matched to a gene: 6. The CDR3 DNA follows: TGTGCCAGCAGTCCGGGACAGGGGATTTCTAACTATGGCTACACCTTC. This codes for CASSPGQGISNYGYTF.

This clonotype was picked up a small number of times. The chain carries TRBV27 and TRBJ2-5, with no clear D. The better agreement between TRBJ2-1 and the DNA end casts doubt on the J call. The germline CDR1 and CDR2 sequences are MNHEY and SMNVEV (reference sequence). CDR3 length: 12 amino acids. CDR3 region: CASSLLGLEQFF. The CDR3 coding sequence is TGTGCCAGCAGTCTTTTGGGCCTCGAGCAGTTCTTC.

V is TRBV7-8 and J is TRBJ2-3; D is unresolved. The CDR3 is 14 amino acids. V lost 1 base to trimming and J lost 4 bases, with 9 bases between them. The germline V gene encodes CDR1 SGHVS and CDR2 FQNEAQ. The CDR3 DNA sequence: TGTGCCAGCAGCTTAGAACCCCGCGCAGATACGCAGTATTTT. Residues: CASSLEPRADTQYF.

The chain employs TRBV3-1 and TRBJ1-3; tentatively, D is TRBD1 (6 bases). Germline-derived CDR1 and CDR2 are LGHDT and YNNKEL (reference sequence). V was trimmed by 4 bases and J by 4 bases, leaving 14 bases between them. The CDR3 is 15 amino acids. The CDR3 DNA reads TGTGCCAGCAGCCTCCTAGCGGGGGCGGGAAACACCATATATTTT. Amino acid sequence: CASSLLAGAGNTIYF.

The V gene is TRBV30, the J gene TRBJ1-1; D is undetermined. Deletions cut 1 base from V and 3 bases from J, with 9 bases between. In germline, CDR1 is GTSNPN, CDR2 SVGIG (reference sequence). The CDR3 contains 13 residues. For the CDR3, the DNA is TGTGCCTGGAGTGATAGAGGGTACACTGAAGCTTTCTTT. It encodes CAWSDRGYTEAFF.

This chain uses TRBV5-4 with TRBJ2-7; 7 bases are shared with TRBD2. CDR1 SGHNT and CDR2 YYREEE come from the germline V gene (reference sequence). Unmatched junction bases numbered 13, after V lost 2 bases and J lost 2 bases. This CDR3 is 17 amino acids long. For the CDR3, the DNA is TGTGCCAGCAGCTTACCTCCCCGCCCGGGGGGTACCTACGAGCAGTACTTC. Amino acid sequence: CASSLPPRPGGTYEQYF.

The chain joins TRBV4-1 to TRBJ2-5, with D possibly matching TRBD2 (5 bases). TRBJ2-7 matches the DNA end more closely, so the J call is doubtful. From germline, CDR1 is MGHRA and CDR2 YSYEKL. The CDR3 covers 14 residues. CDR3 in DNA: TGCGCCAGCAGCCAAGCCCGTGCGGGCTACGAGCAGTACTTC. Translating gives CASSQARAGYEQYF.

This clonotype was recorded at least ten times. The chain combines TRBV9 with TRBJ2-5; 9 bases match TRBD1. This CDR3 region has 16 residues. Germline CDR1 SGDLS, CDR2 YYNGEE. V was clipped by 0 bases and J by 5 bases; unmatched bases: 8. The DNA of the CDR3 is TGTGCCAGCAGCGTAGCCCCCACAGGGGGCTGGGAGACCCAGTACTTC. It translates to CASSVAPTGGWETQYF.

The chain has TRBV6-4 and TRBJ1-6, with D tentatively TRBD1 (6 bases). The V end lost 3 bases, the J end lost 5 bases, and 8 bases lay between the germline ends. This CDR3 contains 14 residues. Germline V gives CDR1 MRHNA, CDR2 SNTAGT. The chain's CDR3 is CASSEGHHNSPLHF. The CDR3, as DNA: TGTGCCAGCAGTGAGGGACACCATAATTCACCCCTCCACTTT.

This rearrangement joins TRBV20-1 to TRBJ2-2; D gene ambiguous. With 1 base removed from V and 5 bases from J, the gap between germline ends came to 11 bases. The length of the CDR3 is 14 residues. The V gene's germline CDR1 is DFQATT and CDR2 SNEGSKA (reference sequence). This chain's CDR3 is CSARGFSWTGELFF. CDR3 DNA: TGCAGTGCTAGAGGATTTAGTTGGACCGGGGAGCTGTTTTTT.

Only a few counts were recorded for this clonotype. The chain joins TRBV7-9 to TRBJ1-4; a possible D gene is TRBD1 (6 bases). Trimming took off 5 bases at V and 10 bases at J, with 26 bases between the two ends. The CDR3 sequence is 17 residues long. The V gene's germline CDR1 is SEHNR and CDR2 FQNEAQ (reference sequence). CDR3 residues: CASSASDSSKGVGKLFF. CDR3 bases: TGTGCCAGCAGCGCGTCGGACAGCTCGAAAGGGGTTGGAAAACTGTTTTTT.

This chain joins TRBV7-8 and TRBJ2-2; D could derive from TRBD1 or TRBD2 (5 bases each). The germline V gene encodes CDR1 SGHVS and CDR2 FQNEAQ. Deletions cut 1 base from V and 3 bases from J, with 15 bases between. CDR3 size: 17 residues. In DNA, the CDR3 is TGTGCCAGCAGCTTAGTCCCGGGGCCCCGGGACACCGGGGAGCTGTTTTTT. Translation gives CASSLVPGPRDTGELFF.

With respect to this clonotype: Compared with germline, one end of the junction differs, possibly owing to a read error. The rearrangement joins TRBV2 to TRBJ2-5; 9 positions agree with TRBD2. The CDR3 is 11 residues long. The germline V gene encodes CDR1 SNHLY and CDR2 FYNNEI. CDR3 protein: CASTTAGGLHF. CDR3 DNA sequence: TGTGCCAGCACTACAGCGGGGGGCCTACACTTC. Filled out from reference TRBV2 and TRBJ2-5, the complete variable domain reads EPEVTQTPSHQVTQMGQEVILRCVPISNHLYFYWYRQILGQKVEFLVSFYNNEISEKSEIFDDQFSVERPDGSNFTLKIRSTKLEDSAMYFCASTTAGGLHFGPGTRLLVL.

This clonotype has a handful of counts. This chain uses TRBV12-3 or TRBV12-4 with TRBJ2-5; a weak D match, TRBD1 (5 bases). V was cut by 6 bases and J by 2 bases, with 13 bases left in between. CDR3 length equals 14 residues. CDR3 amino acids: CASRPTGPQETQYF. The CDR3, as DNA: TGTGCCAGCAGGCCAACAGGCCCTCAAGAGACCCAGTACTTC.